The 19 T cell receptor beta chains in this list originate from one sample, sequenced in a study of a mutant IDH1 vaccine in newly diagnosed glioma. Stated time point: week 5, during vaccination. A single vaccine dose contained 300 ug of mutant IDH1 20-mer peptide, and topical imiquimod was used with it. Antigens of these TCRs are unknown. The method was immunoSEQ multiplex PCR; TCRdb's version includes in-frame clones alone and lacks a portion of them. Of 60,000 or so clones in the sample, 75% to 90% were seen once. Sample: PBMCs, taken from a glioma patient whose treatment included an IDH1 peptide vaccine. These receptors were taken from a woman aged 40 to 55 with glioma.

In the case of this clone: One junction end disagrees with the germline gene, perhaps due to a read error. The chain recombines TRBV19 with TRBJ2-3; 10 bases are shared with TRBD2. CDR1 and CDR2 from the germline V gene are LNHDA and SQIVND (reference sequence). The CDR3 sequence is 15 residues long. The CDR3 reads CASRTSGNRPDTQYF. CDR3 DNA: TGTGCAAGTAGGACTAGCGGTAACCGGCCAGATACGCAGTATTTT.

The chain recombines TRBV4-2 with TRBJ2-1, with TRBD2 matching 11 bases. The CDR3 has 15 residues. V shed 0 bases and J 14 bases; nucleotides not matched to a gene: 9. Germline V gene sequence: CDR1 LGHNA, CDR2 YNFKEQ. Written as DNA, the CDR3 is TGTGCCAGCAGCCAAGAGGGTAGCGGGAGGGCCGGGGAGTTCTTC. Its protein is CASSQEGSGRAGEFF.

The chain recombines TRBV7-2 with TRBJ2-4; a weak D match, TRBD2 (7 bases). The CDR3 covers 13 residues. Germline loops: CDR1 SGHTA, CDR2 FQGNSA. V shed 4 bases and J shed 7 bases, with 11 bases lying between them. CDR3 sequence: CASSWGGQNIQYF. Here the CDR3 DNA reads TGTGCCAGCAGCTGGGGGGGCCAGAACATTCAGTACTTC.

This chain links TRBV10-3 with TRBJ2-3; D remains ambiguous. The CDR3 has 13 residues. In germline, CDR1 is ENHRY, CDR2 SYGVKD. With 4 bases removed from V and 1 base from J, the gap between germline ends came to 6 bases. The CDR3 spells CAISGQGTDTQYF. In DNA form, the CDR3 reads TGTGCCATCAGTGGTCAGGGCACAGATACGCAGTATTTT.

This chain links TRBV18 with TRBJ1-2; TRBD1 is a possible D gene (6 bases). Trimming stripped 3 bases from V and 1 base from J, with 12 bases between. The CDR3 is 15 residues long. Looked up from germline, CDR1 is KGHSH and CDR2 is LQKENI. The CDR3 region is CASSPTTGLNYGYTF. CDR3 DNA sequence: TGTGCCAGCTCACCTACAACAGGGCTTAACTATGGCTACACCTTC.

This sequence joins TRBV5-5 and TRBJ1-2, with a tentative D call TRBD1 (5 bases). CDR1 and CDR2 from the germline V gene are SGHKS and YYEKEE (reference sequence). The CDR3 runs 17 residues. V shed 0 bases and J shed 5 bases, with 20 bases lying between them. The CDR3, as DNA: TGTGCCAGCAGCTTGGGGATGATAGGGGTCCCCTCTTATGGCTACACCTTC. Encoded protein: CASSLGMIGVPSYGYTF.

The chain couples TRBV5-1 to TRBJ2-3; a weak D match, TRBD2 (5 bases). Germline lookup yields CDR1 SGHRS and CDR2 YFSETQ. CDR3 length: 17 residues. V lost 0 bases and J 1 base, leaving 15 bases between the germline ends. The CDR3 protein is CASSLAGGGFGTDTQYF. The DNA of the CDR3 is TGCGCCAGCAGCTTGGCAGGCGGAGGATTCGGCACAGATACGCAGTATTTT.

This chain uses TRBV30 with TRBJ1-5; D remains unclear. V was pared by 3 bases and J by 6 bases, with 12 bases between. CDR3 size: 13 residues. Germline V lookup: CDR1 GTSNPN, CDR2 SVGIG (reference sequence). Here the CDR3 DNA reads TGTGCCTGGAGGGATAAAGGGAGTCAGCCCCAGCATTTT. This encodes CAWRDKGSQPQHF.

The V call is TRBV11-2, the J call TRBJ2-7, with D possibly matching TRBD1 (6 bases). Germline V gene sequence: CDR1 SGHAT, CDR2 FQNNGV. Trimming stripped 4 bases from V and 2 bases from J, with 15 bases between. CDR3 length: 15 amino acids. CDR3 loop: CASSSETGSAYEQYF. Here the CDR3 DNA reads TGTGCCAGCAGCTCAGAAACAGGGTCAGCCTACGAGCAGTACTTC. The full variable domain, rest sourced from reference TRBV11-2 and TRBJ2-7, is EAGVAQSPRYKIIEKRQSVAFWCNPISGHATLYWYQQILGQGPKLLIQFQNNGVVDDSQLPKDRFSAERLKGVDSTLKIQPAKLEDSAVYLCASSSETGSAYEQYFGPGTRLTVT.

This chain connects TRBV10-3 to TRBJ1-6, with D perhaps matching TRBD1 (6 bases). The V end lost 5 bases, the J end lost 0 bases, and 11 bases lay between the germline ends. This CDR3 spans 16 amino acids. Germline V gene lookup returns CDR1 ENHRY and CDR2 SYGVKD. DNA for the CDR3: TGTGCCATCAGTCGACAGGAGAGCTCCTATAATTCACCCCTCCACTTT. Residues: CAISRQESSYNSPLHF.

This chain links TRBV23-1 with TRBJ1-5, with unresolved D. TRBV23-1 belongs to the ORF category, with a function that is uncertain. The V gene lost 0 bases and the J gene lost 7 bases, with 7 bases spanning the gap. The CDR3 length is 13 residues. The chain's CDR3 is CASSQSARQPQHF. The DNA for the CDR3 is TGCGCCAGCAGTCAATCGGCCCGACAGCCCCAGCATTTT.

The CDR3 DNA sequence: TGTGCCAGCAGTCCTATCAGGGTGGGCTTTACTAACTATGGCTACACCTTC. Translating gives CASSPIRVGFTNYGYTF. This sequence joins TRBV27 and TRBJ1-2; D may be TRBD1 (5 bases). Germline CDR1 and CDR2: MNHEY and SMNVEV (reference sequence). The CDR3 length is 17 residues. V was shortened by 5 bases and J by 0 bases, with 19 bases between the two germline ends.

The chain has TRBV6-1 and TRBJ2-3, with 8 bases aligning to TRBD2. The CDR3 loop spans 14 amino acids. The trim removed 8 bases at V and 1 base at J, leaving 5 bases unmatched. Per the germline V gene, CDR1 is MNHNS and CDR2 is SASEGT. CDR3 sequence: CASGAGVGTDTQYF. CDR3 DNA sequence: TGTGCCAGCGGAGCGGGAGTTGGCACAGATACGCAGTATTTT.

The V and J genes are TRBV7-9 and TRBJ2-3; TRBD2 matches at 7 bases. Trimming at V came to 4 bases and at J to 6 bases, leaving 16 bases not matched to a gene. The CDR3 is 17 residues long. Germline-derived CDR1 and CDR2 are SEHNR and FQNEAQ (reference sequence). The CDR3 here is CASSSPFAGRALDTQYF. CDR3 bases: TGTGCCAGCAGCTCCCCCTTCGCAGGGAGGGCGTTGGATACGCAGTATTTT.

This chain links TRBV14 with TRBJ1-3; possibly TRBD1 for D (5 bases). Germline V CDR1 and CDR2: SGHDN, FVKESK. CDR3 size: 19 residues. V gave up 0 bases and J gave up 0 bases, with 18 bases separating them. The CDR3 DNA is TGTGCCAGCAGCCAAGAAGGAGTATGGGGGAGGAACTCTGGAAACACCATATATTTT. Protein sequence: CASSQEGVWGRNSGNTIYF.

This chain connects TRBV7-2 to TRBJ1-2; no reliable D call. V was clipped by 1 base and J by 5 bases, with 5 bases between them. Germline CDR1 reads SGHTA; CDR2 reads FQGNSA. The CDR3 is 12 residues long. The CDR3: CASSLEGYGYTF. The CDR3 DNA follows: TGTGCCAGCAGCTTAGAAGGTTATGGCTACACCTTC. The full variable domain, with the rest looked up from reference TRBV7-2 and TRBJ1-2, is GAGVSQSPSNKVTEKGKDVELRCDPISGHTALYWYRQSLGQGLEFLIYFQGNSAPDKSGLPSDRFSAERTGGSVSTLTIQRTQQEDSAVYLCASSLEGYGYTFGSGTRLTVV.

The V call is TRBV13, the J call TRBJ2-2; 9 nucleotides match TRBD2. Germline CDR1 reads PRHDT; CDR2 reads FYEKMQ (reference sequence). The CDR3 is 17 residues long. After removal of 5 bases from V and 0 bases from J, the junction contained 7 bases not matched to a gene. The CDR3, as DNA: TGTGCCAGCAGCGCTGGACTAGCGATCGCGAACACCGGGGAGCTGTTTTTT. Translation gives CASSAGLAIANTGELFF.

V usage is TRBV13 and J usage is TRBJ1-4; D is undetermined. The CDR3 runs 12 residues. V was cut by 8 bases and J by 7 bases, with 11 bases left in between. CDR1 is PRHDT, CDR2 FYEKMQ, per germline (reference sequence). The CDR3: CASPGMSEKLFF. CDR3 DNA sequence: TGTGCCAGCCCCGGGATGTCTGAAAAACTGTTTTTT. Combining the CDR3 with reference TRBV13 and TRBJ1-4 gives the whole variable domain AAGVIQSPRHLIKEKRETATLKCYPIPRHDTVYWYQQGPGQDPQFLISFYEKMQSDKGSIPDRFSAQQFSDYHSELNMSSLELGDSALYFCASPGMSEKLFFGSGTQLSVL.

V usage is TRBV5-4 and J usage is TRBJ1-1, with 7 nucleotides matching TRBD1. The CDR3 length is 14 residues. V shed 4 bases and J 0 bases; nucleotides not matched to a gene: 3. Per germline, CDR1 SGHNT and CDR2 YYREEE (reference sequence). The CDR3 protein is CASSVGQLNTEAFF. The CDR3 bases are TGTGCCAGCAGCGTGGGACAGTTGAACACTGAAGCTTTCTTT.